Below, 22 T cell receptor beta chains from the same sample are listed, as sequenced in a study of blood T cell repertoires in COVID-19. TCRdb's table, derived via immunoSEQ multiplex PCR, lists solely in-frame clones and lacks some. The sample lists tens of thousands of clones; 84% were seen once. Sample: peripheral blood. Receptor source: a human donor in a cohort sampled during active COVID-19.

The rearrangement links TRBV15 to TRBJ2-3; 7 nucleotides match TRBD2. Germline CDR1 reads LNHNV; CDR2 reads YYDKDF (reference sequence). There are 17 residues in the CDR3. The V gene end was trimmed by 0 bases and the J gene end by 0 bases; junction bases not matched to a gene: 6. DNA of the CDR3: TGTGCCACCAGCAGAGATGGTGCGGGGGAAAGCACAGATACGCAGTATTTT. Translation: CATSRDGAGESTDTQYF. Looking up the rest from reference TRBV15 and TRBJ2-3 gives the full variable domain: DAMVIQNPRYQVTQFGKPVTLSCSQTLNHNVMYWYQQKSSQAPKLLFHYYDKDFNNEADTPDNFQSRRPNTSFCFLDIRSPGLGDTAMYLCATSRDGAGESTDTQYFGPGTRLTVL.

This clone was counted a few times. The chain couples TRBV3-1 (or the pseudogene TRBV3-2) to TRBJ2-1; 8 nucleotides line up with TRBD2. V was clipped by 1 base and J by 3 bases; unmatched bases: 2. Germline V gene sequence: CDR1 LGHDT, CDR2 YNNKEL (reference sequence). This CDR3 region has 15 residues. CDR3 protein: CASSQGGGFYNEQFF. CDR3 bases: TGTGCCAGCAGCCAAGGCGGGGGGTTCTACAATGAGCAGTTCTTC.

The chain is built from TRBV24-1 and TRBJ2-5, with D possibly being TRBD1 (6 bases). V lost 4 bases and J lost 5, with 25 bases in between. The CDR3 length is 18 residues. Germline assignment: CDR1 KGHDR and CDR2 SFDVKD. CDR3 region: CATSDALGGRVESETQYF. The CDR3 DNA follows: TGTGCCACCAGTGACGCCCTTGGGGGCAGGGTGGAAAGTGAGACCCAGTACTTC.

This chain links TRBV6-5 with TRBJ1-6; D is unclear. The V gene's germline CDR1 is MNHEY and CDR2 SVGAGI. The V end lost 7 bases, the J end lost 0 bases, and 10 bases lay between the germline ends. The CDR3 runs to 15 residues. CDR3 sequence (DNA): TGTGCCAGCACCTCAAAGAGCTCCTATAATTCACCCCTCCACTTT. Its translation is CASTSKSSYNSPLHF.

The chain links TRBV6-6 to TRBJ1-4, with TRBD1 matching over 7 bases. This CDR3 has 14 residues. Trimming removed 6 bases from V and 5 bases from J; junction bases left unmatched: 6. Germline values: CDR1 MNHNY, CDR2 SVGAGI (reference sequence). This CDR3 reads CASRGTAQNEKLFF. In DNA form, the CDR3 reads TGTGCCAGCAGAGGGACAGCTCAAAATGAAAAACTGTTTTTT.

CDR3 in amino acids: CASSIGFNIAKNIQYF. The CDR3 nucleotides read TGTGCCAGTAGTATAGGCTTCAACATAGCCAAAAACATTCAGTACTTC. V and J are TRBV19 and TRBJ2-4, with unresolved D. This CDR3 comprises 16 residues. The V end was cut by 1 base, the J end by 0 bases, with 10 bases between. Germline assignment: CDR1 LNHDA and CDR2 SQIVND (reference sequence).

The chain is built from TRBV11-2 and TRBJ2-7, with TRBD1 matching over 9 bases. The CDR3 consists of 17 residues. Losses at the gene ends were 0 bases for V and 2 bases for J; bases not matched to a gene: 8. The V gene's germline CDR1 is SGHAT and CDR2 FQNNGV. The CDR3 loop reads CASSLDLGGQGTYEQYF. The DNA of the CDR3 is TGTGCCAGCAGCTTAGACTTGGGAGGACAGGGGACCTACGAGCAGTACTTC.

The chain recombines TRBV27 with TRBJ2-7, with TRBD2 matching 7 bases. Trimming at V came to 3 bases and at J to 0 bases, leaving 5 bases not matched to a gene. Germline loops: CDR1 MNHEY, CDR2 SMNVEV (reference sequence). This CDR3 contains 15 residues. CDR3 nucleotides: TGTGCCAGCAGTTTTGGGCGGGGGAGCTCCTACGAGCAGTACTTC. This sequence encodes CASSFGRGSSYEQYF.

Judged by abundance, this clone is medium-sized. The chain uses TRBV19 and TRBJ1-5; no reliable D call. The germline gives CDR1 LNHDA, CDR2 SQIVND (reference sequence). The V and J ends lost 2 bases and 4 bases respectively, with 6 bases between them. The CDR3 has 13 amino acids. The chain's CDR3 is CASSISGNQPQHF. CDR3 sequence (DNA): TGTGCCAGTAGTATAAGCGGAAATCAGCCCCAGCATTTT. The entire variable domain, with the rest obtained from reference TRBV19 and TRBJ1-5, is as follows: DGGITQSPKYLFRKEGQNVTLSCEQNLNHDAMYWYRQDPGQGLRLIYYSQIVNDFQKGDIAEGYSVSREKKESFPLTVTSAQKNPTAFYLCASSISGNQPQHFGDGTRLSIL.

This clone was seen a single time. V gene TRBV7-3 combines with J gene TRBJ2-2, with a weak D call TRBD2 (7 bases). The V gene lost 5 bases and the J gene lost 6 bases, with 19 bases spanning the gap. This CDR3 spans 16 amino acids. Germline CDR1 is SGHTA and CDR2 is FQGTGA. DNA for the CDR3: TGTGCCAGCAGCCCTAGGGGGACTACTGACGCCGGGGAGCTGTTTTTT. Protein product: CASSPRGTTDAGELFF.

J is TRBJ1-4 and V is TRBV15; a possible D gene is TRBD1 (6 bases). Trimming left V 2 bases short and J 8 bases short, with 18 bases between. The CDR3 is 16 residues long. Germline V gene lookup returns CDR1 LNHNV and CDR2 YYDKDF (reference sequence). The CDR3 loop reads CATSRSSGTSGEKLFF. The CDR3 coding sequence is TGTGCCACCAGCAGAAGCTCCGGGACATCCGGAGAAAAACTGTTTTTT.

The chain carries TRBV6-1 and TRBJ2-4; weak D call: TRBD1 (5 bases). CDR3 length equals 14 residues. The germline gives CDR1 MNHNS, CDR2 SASEGT. The V end was cut by 0 bases, the J end by 7 bases, with 10 bases between. The CDR3 here is CASSEAGRANIQYF. The DNA for the CDR3 is TGTGCCAGCAGTGAAGCGGGCAGGGCTAACATTCAGTACTTC.

The genes are TRBV3-1 (or the pseudogene TRBV3-2) and TRBJ1-1, with D unresolved. Germline CDR1 reads LGHDT; CDR2 reads YNNKEL (reference sequence). V lost 4 bases, J lost 1 base, and 7 bases lay in between. The CDR3 covers 13 residues. Here the CDR3 reads CASSPTENTEAFF. The CDR3 DNA reads TGTGCCAGCAGCCCTACAGAGAACACTGAAGCTTTCTTT.

This chain joins TRBV5-3 and TRBJ2-7; possible D gene TRBD2, 6 bases. TRBV5-3 is sorted into the ORF group, with uncertain function. This CDR3 comprises 14 residues. Trimming took 4 bases from V and 3 from J, leaving 14 bases between them. The CDR3 DNA sequence: TGTGCCAGAAGCATCCGGGACTCTTACTACGAGCAGTACTTC. This sequence encodes CARSIRDSYYEQYF.

The CDR3 DNA sequence: TGTGCCAGCAGTTACTCGGACAGGGAGGCTGAAAAACTGTTTTTT. This translates into CASSYSDREAEKLFF. The chain carries TRBV6-5 and TRBJ1-4; 8 bases are a match to TRBD1. Trimming removed 0 bases from V and 7 bases from J; junction bases left unmatched: 4. The CDR3 covers 15 residues. Germline CDR1 reads MNHEY; CDR2 reads SVGAGI.

The chain recombines TRBV5-5 with TRBJ1-1; D might be TRBD1 (5 bases). Trimming removed 1 base from V and 6 bases from J, with 13 bases in between. The CDR3 length is 14 residues. Per the germline V gene, CDR1 is SGHKS and CDR2 is YYEKEE (reference sequence). CDR3 region: CASSLLGTGAEAFF. In DNA form, the CDR3 reads TGTGCCAGCAGCTTGTTGGGTACAGGTGCTGAAGCTTTCTTT. The full variable domain, completed using reference TRBV5-5 and TRBJ1-1, is DAGVTQSPTHLIKTRGQQVTLRCSPISGHKSVSWYQQVLGQGPQFIFQYYEKEERGRGNFPDRFSARQFPNYSSELNVNALLLGDSALYLCASSLLGTGAEAFFGQGTRLTVV.

The chain carries TRBV6-1 and TRBJ2-7; 7 bases are a match to TRBD1. J lost 12 bases, V lost 0 bases, and 11 bases had no gene match. The CDR3 sequence is 14 residues long. CDR1 is MNHNS, CDR2 SASEGT, per germline. CDR3 coding DNA: TGTGCCAGCAGTGAAGCGATCGTGACAGGGAGCCGGTACTTC. Translating gives CASSEAIVTGSRYF.

This clone was picked up one time. The V and J genes are TRBV10-3 and TRBJ1-2; TRBD1 agrees at 11 bases. The germline V gene encodes CDR1 ENHRY and CDR2 SYGVKD. V trimming: 6 bases; J trimming: 4 bases; junction bases outside the gene matches: 1. The CDR3 loop spans 13 amino acids. CDR3: CAIRGQGVYGYTF. As DNA, the CDR3 is TGTGCCATCAGGGGACAGGGGGTCTATGGCTACACCTTC.

This chain joins TRBV18 and TRBJ2-2; TRBD1 matches 8 bases. Unmatched junction bases numbered 10, after V lost 3 bases and J lost 7 bases. The CDR3 loop spans 16 amino acids. Germline CDR1 reads KGHSH; CDR2 reads LQKENI. The CDR3 DNA sequence: TGTGCCAGCTCACCCCTGGACAGGGAGCTGATCGGGGAGCTGTTTTTT. Translating gives CASSPLDRELIGELFF.

This rearrangement joins TRBV19 to TRBJ1-5, with D possibly matching TRBD1 (6 bases). The CDR3 is made up of 14 amino acids. V was shortened by 8 bases and J by 0 bases, with 11 bases between the two germline ends. Per the germline V gene, CDR1 is LNHDA and CDR2 is SQIVND (reference sequence). CDR3 loop: CASRQTGSNQPQHF. CDR3 sequence (DNA): TGTGCCAGTCGACAGACAGGTAGCAATCAGCCCCAGCATTTT.

V usage is TRBV10-2 and J usage is TRBJ2-7; no reliable D call. V lost 4 bases to trimming and J lost 0 bases, with 7 bases between them. Germline V CDR1 and CDR2: WSHSY, SAAADI. This CDR3 has 13 residues. CDR3 bases: TGCGCCAGCAGTGTGGGCCTCTCCTACGAGCAGTACTTC. Its translation: CASSVGLSYEQYF.

The chain has TRBV6-5 and TRBJ1-5, with D tentatively TRBD1 (6 bases). V was shortened by 5 bases and J by 3 bases, with 11 bases between the two germline ends. This CDR3 spans 14 amino acids. Germline values: CDR1 MNHEY, CDR2 SVGAGI. CDR3 protein: CASSPRDNNQPQHF. CDR3 nucleotide sequence: TGTGCCAGCAGTCCCCGGGACAACAATCAGCCCCAGCATTTT.